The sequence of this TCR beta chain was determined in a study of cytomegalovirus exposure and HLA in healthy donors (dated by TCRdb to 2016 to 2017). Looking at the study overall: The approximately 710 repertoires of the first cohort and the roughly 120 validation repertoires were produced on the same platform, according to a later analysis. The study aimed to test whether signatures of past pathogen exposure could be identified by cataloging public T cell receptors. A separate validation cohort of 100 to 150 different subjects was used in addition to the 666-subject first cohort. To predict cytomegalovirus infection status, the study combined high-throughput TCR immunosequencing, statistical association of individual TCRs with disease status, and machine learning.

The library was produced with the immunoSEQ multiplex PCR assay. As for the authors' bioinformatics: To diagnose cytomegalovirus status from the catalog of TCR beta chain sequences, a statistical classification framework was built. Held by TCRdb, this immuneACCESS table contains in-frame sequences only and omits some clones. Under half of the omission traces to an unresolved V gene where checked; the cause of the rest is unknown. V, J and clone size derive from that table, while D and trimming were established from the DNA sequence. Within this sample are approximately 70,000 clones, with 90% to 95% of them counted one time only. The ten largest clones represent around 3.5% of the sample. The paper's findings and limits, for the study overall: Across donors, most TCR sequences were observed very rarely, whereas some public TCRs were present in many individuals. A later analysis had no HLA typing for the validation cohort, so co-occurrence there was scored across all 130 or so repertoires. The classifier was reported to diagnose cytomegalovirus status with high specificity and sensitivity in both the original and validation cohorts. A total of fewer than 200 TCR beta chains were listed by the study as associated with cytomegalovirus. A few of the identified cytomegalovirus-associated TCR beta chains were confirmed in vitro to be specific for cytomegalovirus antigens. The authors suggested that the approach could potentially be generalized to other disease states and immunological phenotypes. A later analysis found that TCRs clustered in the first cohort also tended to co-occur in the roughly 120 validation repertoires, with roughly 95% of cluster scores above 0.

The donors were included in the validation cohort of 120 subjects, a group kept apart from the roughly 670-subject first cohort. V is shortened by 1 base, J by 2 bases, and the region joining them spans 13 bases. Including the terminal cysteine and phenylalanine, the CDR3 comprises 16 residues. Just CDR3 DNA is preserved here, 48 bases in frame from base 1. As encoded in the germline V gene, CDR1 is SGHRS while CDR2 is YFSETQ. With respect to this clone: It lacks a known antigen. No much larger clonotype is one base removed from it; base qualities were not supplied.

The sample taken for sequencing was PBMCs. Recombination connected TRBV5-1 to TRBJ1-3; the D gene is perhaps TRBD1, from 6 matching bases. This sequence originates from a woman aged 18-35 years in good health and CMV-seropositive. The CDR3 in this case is CASSLPQGGTGNTIYF. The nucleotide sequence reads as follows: TGCGCCAGCAGCTTGCCACAGGGCGGAACTGGAAACACCATATATTTT.